This T cell receptor (beta chain) derives from a study of blood T cell repertoires in COVID-19. Study as a whole: Sites in the United States, Italy and Spain provided acute and convalescent COVID-19 samples. Sources were T cells, B-cell-depleted T cells, or PBMCs; the material itself was cDNA or gDNA.

Between the trimmed V and J ends, which lost 1 base and 8 bases, there was a span of 15 bases. This CDR3 has 15 amino acids. CDR1 SGHNT and CDR2 YENEEA come from the germline V gene. Authors' processing steps: Quantification of nucleated cells was approximated via reference gene primer amplification. Using immunoSEQ multiplex PCR, the repertoire was profiled, and TCRdb retains in-frame clones only, with some absent. V and J calls plus clone size are reproduced from that table; the DNA served to infer D and trimming. This repertoire shows 140,000 or so clones, about 90% found once; its top ten account for under 12%.

This TCR came from a man between 60 and 75 years old with active or convalescent COVID-19. Sequencing was carried out using peripheral blood. The chain links TRBV11-3 to TRBJ2-1; possible D gene TRBD1, 6 bases. CDR3 DNA sequence: TGTGCCAGCAGCTTAGGCACAGGGATAATCGATGAGCAGTTCTTC. It specifies CASSLGTGIIDEQFF.